This T cell receptor (beta chain) was identified in a study of T cell responses to AZD1222 COVID-19 vaccine. Notes on the study in general: Baseline testing showed seropositivity in only a handful of AZD1222 recipients. Repertoires were obtained solely post-peak T cell response. Donors were largely white British and mainly female; clonal diversity was possibly underestimated.

Clones were sequenced by immunoSEQ multiplex PCR, and TCRdb holds only the in-frame ones, with some missing. The sample has 130,000 to 150,000 clones, roughly nine tenths seen once; the top ten hold 3.8%. This CDR3 is built from 13 residues. Germline CDR1 SGHTA, CDR2 FQGNSA. The V gene lost 5 bases and the J gene lost 6 bases, with 14 bases spanning the gap. As for this clone: What it recognizes is unknown.

Second doses that came at about 4 or about 12 weeks were put together. This rearrangement joins TRBV7-2 to TRBJ2-7; maybe TRBD2 (5 bases). Sequencing was performed on peripheral blood, taken 28 days after the second AZD1222 dose. This clonotype originated in an adult who received the AZD1222 COVID-19 vaccine. CDR3 residues: CASSRKRELEQYF. Written as DNA, the CDR3 is TGTGCCAGCAGCCGAAAAAGGGAGCTCGAGCAGTACTTC. The variable domain in full, with the rest retrieved from reference TRBV7-2 and TRBJ2-7, is GAGVSQSPSNKVTEKGKDVELRCDPISGHTALYWYRQSLGQGLEFLIYFQGNSAPDKSGLPSDRFSAERTGGSVSTLTIQRTQQEDSAVYLCASSRKRELEQYFGPGTRLTVT.